This TCR beta chain was obtained from a study of T cell responses to AZD1222 COVID-19 vaccine (dated by TCRdb to the early 2020s). Notes on the research overall: AZD1222 recipients with second doses at about 4 weeks or about 12 weeks were pooled, because spike-specific TCR depth and breadth did not differ between schedules. Trial participants were enrolled by age into 18-55, 56-69 and 70-plus year subgroups, with approximately 150, 30 and 60 TCR-sequenced participants respectively. A total of 230 to 250 trial participants underwent TCR sequencing, of whom 200 to 220 had received two doses of AZD1222 and 26 had received two doses of the MenACWY control vaccine. Overall results and qualifications from the work: Conclusions about previously exposed vaccinees were limited because only a handful of AZD1222 recipients were SARS-CoV-2 seropositive at baseline. The whole spike protein was spanned by vaccine-associated CD4 TCRs, and dominant responses were seen in regions 160-218 and 743-854. In the small 56-69-year group, the increase in depth fell short of significance, most likely because of low power. Participants were mostly white British, with more females than males. The authors suggested clonal diversity may have been underestimated. Epitopes outside the regions mutated in the B.1.351 and B.1.1.7 variants were reportedly recognized by nearly half of the unique spike-specific TCRs. Because no samples from the day 14 peak response were available, repertoires could be characterized only after the peak T cell response. Spike-specific TCR breadth and depth rose significantly after two AZD1222 doses compared with day 0 and with MenACWY recipients.

Measured from the cysteine to the phenylalanine, the CDR3 is 14 residues long. Only CDR3 DNA remains: 42 bases, in frame from the first base. According to the germline V gene (reference sequence), CDR1 reads SSHAT and CDR2 reads FNYEAQ. With respect to this clone: Its antigen target is currently unknown. The junction shows a germline mismatch at one end, possibly a read error.

The CDR3 regions of human TCRbeta chains were analyzed by immunosequencing. In the authors' own workflow: Repertoire TCRs were checked for matches against a reference library of SARS-CoV-2-specific TCRs that had been generated using the MIRA antigen-specificity platform. Breadth meant the fraction of unique TCRs that were SARS-CoV-2-associated, whereas depth meant the fraction of total T cells that were SARS-CoV-2-associated. Using the MIRA data, each spike-specific TCR was assigned both to the spike region to which the TCR was reactive and to a CD4 or CD8 class. Log10-transformed breadth and depth values were compared by one-way ANOVA with Sidak's multiple comparisons tests. The table comes from immuneACCESS by way of TCRdb, which keeps in-frame sequences with V and J called. Part of the clones is missing from these tables; in studies checked, under half for an unresolved V gene and the rest for unknown reasons. The DNA was the basis for D and trimming; V, J and clone size are from that table. The sample data list roughly 120,000 clones, and roughly nine tenths of these were observed just once. The ten largest clones take up 9.8% of the sample.

According to the study, the label for this sample's time point signals: baseline before first vaccination. Samples from vaccinated people were obtained from the UK trials COV001 and COV002, which included a single-blind randomized controlled phase 2/3 trial of AZD1222 (ChAdOx1 nCoV-19) in healthy adults. For TCRbeta chain sequencing, PBMC samples were collected from trial participants at day 0 and at day 28 after the second dose. The sequence links TRBV7-7 to TRBJ1-1, with the D gene uncertain. This TCR was sampled from an adult in good health. The sequences come from peripheral blood, collected on day 0 of AZD1222 vaccination. The CDR3 region has the sequence CASSPPPLNTEAFF. Read as DNA, the sequence is TGTGCTAGCAGTCCACCCCCATTGAACACTGAAGCTTTCTTT.